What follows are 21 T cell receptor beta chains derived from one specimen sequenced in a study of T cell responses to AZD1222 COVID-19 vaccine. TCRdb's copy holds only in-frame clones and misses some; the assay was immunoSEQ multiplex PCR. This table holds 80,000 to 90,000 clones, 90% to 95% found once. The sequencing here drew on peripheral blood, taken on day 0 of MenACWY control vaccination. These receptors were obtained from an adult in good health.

Written as DNA, the CDR3 is TGTGCCAGCTCACCCCGGGACGAGGGACTTAACCGGGGGGAGCAGTACTTC. Protein sequence: CASSPRDEGLNRGEQYF. The V and J genes are TRBV18 and TRBJ2-7; D is perhaps TRBD2 (6 bases). The germline CDR1 and CDR2 sequences are KGHSH and LQKENI. The length of the CDR3 is 17 residues. V was clipped by 3 bases and J by 7 bases, with 25 bases between them.

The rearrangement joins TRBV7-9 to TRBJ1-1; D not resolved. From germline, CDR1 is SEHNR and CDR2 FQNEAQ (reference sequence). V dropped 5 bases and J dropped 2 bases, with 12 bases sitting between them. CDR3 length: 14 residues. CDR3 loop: CASSPQDGNTEAFF. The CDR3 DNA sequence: TGTGCCAGCAGCCCCCAAGACGGTAACACTGAAGCTTTCTTT.

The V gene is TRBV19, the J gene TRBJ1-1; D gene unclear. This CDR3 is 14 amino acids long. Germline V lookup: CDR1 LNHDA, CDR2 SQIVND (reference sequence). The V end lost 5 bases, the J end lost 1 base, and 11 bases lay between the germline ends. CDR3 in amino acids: CASSPRSRNTEAFF. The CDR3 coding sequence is TGTGCCAGTAGTCCCCGATCCCGGAACACTGAAGCTTTCTTT.

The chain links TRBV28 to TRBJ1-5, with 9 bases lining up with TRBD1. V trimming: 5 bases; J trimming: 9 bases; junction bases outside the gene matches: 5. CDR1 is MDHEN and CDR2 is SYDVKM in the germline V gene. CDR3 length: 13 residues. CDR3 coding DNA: TGTGCCAGCAGTGAGACAGGGGGACGGCCCCAGCATTTT. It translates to CASSETGGRPQHF.

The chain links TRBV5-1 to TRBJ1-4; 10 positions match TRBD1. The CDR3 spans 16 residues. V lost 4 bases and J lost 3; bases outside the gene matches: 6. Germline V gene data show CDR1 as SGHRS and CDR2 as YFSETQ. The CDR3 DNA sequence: TGCGCCAGCAGCGCCGACGGACAGGGGGCTAATGAAAAACTGTTTTTT. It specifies CASSADGQGANEKLFF. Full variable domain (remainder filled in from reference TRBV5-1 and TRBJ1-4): KAGVTQTPRYLIKTRGQQVTLSCSPISGHRSVSWYQQTPGQGLQFLFEYFSETQRNKGNFPGRFSGRQFSNSRSEMNVSTLELGDSALYLCASSADGQGANEKLFFGSGTQLSVL.

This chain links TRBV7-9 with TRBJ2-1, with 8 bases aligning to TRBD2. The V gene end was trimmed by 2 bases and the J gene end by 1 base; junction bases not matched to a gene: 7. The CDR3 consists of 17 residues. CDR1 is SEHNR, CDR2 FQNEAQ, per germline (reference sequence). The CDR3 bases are TGTGCCAGCAGCTTACATCTAGCGGGTTCTTCCTACAATGAGCAGTTCTTC. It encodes CASSLHLAGSSYNEQFF.

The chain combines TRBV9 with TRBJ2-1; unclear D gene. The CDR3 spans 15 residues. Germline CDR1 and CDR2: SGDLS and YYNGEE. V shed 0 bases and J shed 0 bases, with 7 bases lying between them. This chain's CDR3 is CASSVAPSSYNEQFF. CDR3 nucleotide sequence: TGTGCCAGCAGCGTAGCTCCCAGCTCCTACAATGAGCAGTTCTTC.

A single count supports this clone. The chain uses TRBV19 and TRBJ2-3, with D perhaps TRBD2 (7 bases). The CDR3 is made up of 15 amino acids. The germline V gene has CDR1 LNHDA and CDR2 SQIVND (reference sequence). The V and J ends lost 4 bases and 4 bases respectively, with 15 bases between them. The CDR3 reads CASSTTGAGADTQYF. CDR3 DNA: TGTGCCAGTAGTACGACGGGGGCGGGGGCAGATACGCAGTATTTT.

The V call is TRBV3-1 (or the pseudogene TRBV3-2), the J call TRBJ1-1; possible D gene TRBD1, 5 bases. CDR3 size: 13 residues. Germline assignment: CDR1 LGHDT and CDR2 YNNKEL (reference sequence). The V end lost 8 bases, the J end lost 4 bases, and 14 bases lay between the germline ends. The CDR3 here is CASATVGGTEAFF. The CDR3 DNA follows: TGTGCCAGCGCCACAGTGGGGGGCACTGAAGCTTTCTTT.

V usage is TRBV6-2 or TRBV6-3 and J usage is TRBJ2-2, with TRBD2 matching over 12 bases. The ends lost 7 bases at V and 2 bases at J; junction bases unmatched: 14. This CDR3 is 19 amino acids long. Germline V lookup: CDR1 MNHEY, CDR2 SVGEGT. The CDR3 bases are TGTGCCAGCATCCCCTTAGGGACTAGCGGGCGAGTTAACACCGGGGAGCTGTTTTTT. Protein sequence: CASIPLGTSGRVNTGELFF.

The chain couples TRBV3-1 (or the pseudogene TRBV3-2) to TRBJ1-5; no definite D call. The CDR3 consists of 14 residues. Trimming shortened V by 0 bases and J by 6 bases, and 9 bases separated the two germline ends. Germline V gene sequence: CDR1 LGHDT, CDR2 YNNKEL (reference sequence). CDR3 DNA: TGTGCCAGCAGCCAAGAAAACGGGATTCAGCCCCAGCATTTT. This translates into CASSQENGIQPQHF.

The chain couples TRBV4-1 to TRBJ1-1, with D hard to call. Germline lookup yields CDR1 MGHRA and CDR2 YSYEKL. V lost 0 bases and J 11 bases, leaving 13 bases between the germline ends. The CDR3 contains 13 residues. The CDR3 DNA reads TGCGCCAGCAGCCAAGACCTTGACCGGAAGGCTTTCTTT. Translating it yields CASSQDLDRKAFF.

The CDR3 DNA reads TGTGCCAGTAGTCCCAGGACAGAAGAGACCCAGTACTTC. This sequence encodes CASSPRTEETQYF. This chain connects TRBV19 to TRBJ2-5; D may be TRBD1 (6 bases). Germline CDR1 reads LNHDA; CDR2 reads SQIVND (reference sequence). Trimming removed 5 bases from V and 3 bases from J, with 10 bases in between. This CDR3 spans 13 amino acids.

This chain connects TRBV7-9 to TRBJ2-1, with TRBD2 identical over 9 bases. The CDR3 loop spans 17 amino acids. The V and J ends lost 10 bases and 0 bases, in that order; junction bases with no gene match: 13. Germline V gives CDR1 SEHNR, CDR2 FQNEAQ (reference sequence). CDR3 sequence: CATPGAGGDSSYNEQFF. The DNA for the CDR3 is TGTGCCACCCCCGGTGCGGGGGGGGATAGCTCCTACAATGAGCAGTTCTTC. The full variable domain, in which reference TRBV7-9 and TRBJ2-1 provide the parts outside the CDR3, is DTGVSQNPRHKITKRGQNVTFRCDPISEHNRLYWYRQTLGQGPEFLTYFQNEAQLEKSRLLSDRFSAERPKGSFSTLEIQRTEQGDSAMYLCATPGAGGDSSYNEQFFGPGTRLTVL.

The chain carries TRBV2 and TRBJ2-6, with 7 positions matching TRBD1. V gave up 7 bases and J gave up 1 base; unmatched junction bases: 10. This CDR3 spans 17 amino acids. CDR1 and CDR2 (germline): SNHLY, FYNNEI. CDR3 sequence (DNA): TGTGCCAGCACCGATGGGACAGCAAGATCTGGGGCCAACGTCCTGACTTTC. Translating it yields CASTDGTARSGANVLTF.

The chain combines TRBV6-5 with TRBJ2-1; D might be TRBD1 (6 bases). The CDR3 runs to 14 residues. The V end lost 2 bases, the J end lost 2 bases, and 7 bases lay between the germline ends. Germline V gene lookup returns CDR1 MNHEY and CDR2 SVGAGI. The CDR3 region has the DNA TGTGCCAGCAGTTACGGACAGACCTACAATGAGCAGTTCTTC. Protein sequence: CASSYGQTYNEQFF.

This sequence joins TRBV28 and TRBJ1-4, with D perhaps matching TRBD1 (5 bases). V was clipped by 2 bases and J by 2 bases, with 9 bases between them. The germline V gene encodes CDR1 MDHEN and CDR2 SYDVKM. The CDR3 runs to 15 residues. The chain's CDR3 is CASSLPRATNEKLFF. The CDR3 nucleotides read TGTGCCAGCAGTTTACCCAGGGCTACTAATGAAAAACTGTTTTTT.

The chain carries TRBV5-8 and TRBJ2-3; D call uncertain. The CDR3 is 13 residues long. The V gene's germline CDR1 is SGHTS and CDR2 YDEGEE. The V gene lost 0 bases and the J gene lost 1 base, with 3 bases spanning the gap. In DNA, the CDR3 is TGTGCCAGCAGCTTGGGGGGCACAGATACGCAGTATTTT. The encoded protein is CASSLGGTDTQYF.

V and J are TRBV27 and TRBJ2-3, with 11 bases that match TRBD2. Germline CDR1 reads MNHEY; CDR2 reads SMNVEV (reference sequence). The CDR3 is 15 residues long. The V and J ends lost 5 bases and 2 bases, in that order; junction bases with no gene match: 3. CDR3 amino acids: CASSPTSGVTDTQYF. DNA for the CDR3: TGTGCCAGCAGTCCGACTAGCGGGGTCACAGATACGCAGTATTTT.

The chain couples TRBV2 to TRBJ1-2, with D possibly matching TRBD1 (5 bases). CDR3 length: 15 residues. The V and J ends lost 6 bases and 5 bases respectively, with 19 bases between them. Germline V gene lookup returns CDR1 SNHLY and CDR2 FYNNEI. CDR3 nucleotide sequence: TGTGCCAGCAGGGAGGGACTCGCGGGATTGTATGGCTACACCTTC. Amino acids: CASREGLAGLYGYTF.

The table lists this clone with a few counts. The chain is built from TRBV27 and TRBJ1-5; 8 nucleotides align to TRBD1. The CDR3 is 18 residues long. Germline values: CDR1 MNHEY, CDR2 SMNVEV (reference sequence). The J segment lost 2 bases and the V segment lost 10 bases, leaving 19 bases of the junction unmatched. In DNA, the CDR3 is TGTGCCAAAAGATCCGACAGGGGTGGGGGTGCGGGCAATCAGCCCCAGCATTTT. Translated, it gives CAKRSDRGGGAGNQPQHF.